This TCR beta chain appears in the sequencing data of a study of cytotoxic CD8 clonotypes in ibrutinib-treated CLL listed by TCRdb under 2021. At the level of the whole study: In this cohort, around 15 patients were treatment-naive and approximately 10 were relapsed/refractory, while around 18 had unmutated IGHV. Partial responses were observed in some 24 patients and complete responses in 2; after a median follow-up of around 64 months, remission was maintained in approximately 15 patients and progression was observed in roughly twelve. Response samples were taken after a median of around 13 months on treatment, ranging from about 6 to 40 months. Samples averaged approximately 260,000 productive templates and some 91,000 productive rearrangements. Longitudinal samples were available for about 30% of the roughly 86 trial participants. Cryopreserved peripheral blood mononuclear cells were collected at three points: before therapy, at response, and at either sustained remission or disease progression. All remission and progressive disease samples were collected while patients were still receiving ibrutinib.

With respect to this clone: Which antigen it targets is not known. No clone much larger than this one lies a single base away; base qualities are absent.

Study-wide findings and limitations: Sustained-remission and progressing patients did not have matched sampling times, and lymph node repertoires were not examined. Public clonotypes were rare and either shrank or stayed stable during treatment, and the rise in clonality at ibrutinib response reflected expansion of private clonotypes. Clonality increased at ibrutinib response, stayed stable in sustained remission, and fell back toward baseline at progression. Baseline clonality exceeded that of age-matched healthy donors and correlated strongly with circulating CD8+ T-cell counts.

On a MiSeq, deep resolution sequencing aimed for a depth between 1 in 1 million and 1 in 200,000 T cells, with each clonotype covered about 9.9x on average. The immunoSEQ hsTCRB Kit was used to generate the TCR beta libraries. Per the authors' processing: Data were analyzed with ImmunoSEQ Data Assistant and ImmunoSEQ Analyzer, with V, D and J genes assigned per IMGT definitions. Clonality, which ranges from 0 to 1, was calculated by subtracting the normalized Shannon entropy of productive rearrangement frequencies from one. Only overrepresented clonotypes making up at least 0.05% of the repertoire of each patient were included in the public clonotype analysis. Thirteen age-matched healthy donor repertoires from immuneACCESS served as clonality controls. The clones in this table, taken by TCRdb from immuneACCESS, are in-frame only. Not every clone is retained; where verified, under half of the shortfall comes from an unresolved V gene, and the cause of the rest is unknown. That table supplies the V and J calls and clone size; D and trimming were determined from the DNA. This sample holds some 76,000 clones; approximately 87% were observed only once. About 36% of the sample goes to the ten largest clones.

Unmatched junction bases come to 10, with V trimmed by 6 bases and J by 7 bases. From cysteine to phenylalanine, the CDR3 is 15 amino acids long. The DNA shown is the 45-base CDR3, in frame from base 1. The germline V gene specifies MNHEY as CDR1 and SVGAGI as CDR2. Per the publication, the time point label means: approximately 25 months on ibrutinib. For TCR beta library preparation, about 2.1 micrograms of genomic DNA were extracted from the cryopreserved PBMCs. High-throughput TCR beta sequencing was performed on longitudinal blood samples from CLL patients receiving ibrutinib monotherapy. The patients took part in an open-label, single-center phase 2 trial of ibrutinib monotherapy.

This TCR derives from a human donor with chronic lymphocytic leukemia. The input for sequencing was PBMCs, taken after 24 months of ibrutinib treatment. The chain is encoded by TRBV6-5 joined to TRBJ2-1, and 9 junctional nucleotides match TRBD2. The sequence in DNA is TGTGCCAGCAGAGGCGGGAGGGTTTTGGAGAATGAGCAGTTCTTC. The encoded protein is CASRGGRVLENEQFF.